This TCR beta chain came from a study of blood T cell repertoires in COVID-19. This CDR3 region has 15 residues. The junction had 0 bases not matched to a gene; V was cut back by 3 bases and J by 0 bases. Germline-derived CDR1 and CDR2 are KGHSH and LQKENI. Original handling: Nucleated cell number was recorded as an estimate derived from reference gene primer amplification. Using immunoSEQ multiplex PCR, the repertoire was profiled, and TCRdb retains in-frame clones only, with some absent. The V and J calls and the clone size are those of that table, but D and trimming were determined from the DNA. The sample comprises 190,000 or so clones, about 90% of which are singletons, and 1.2% rests with the top ten.

The rearrangement links TRBV18 to TRBJ1-2, with 11 bases lining up with TRBD1. Specimen: PBMCs or T cells enriched from blood (not recorded which). The clonotype comes from a man aged 25-40 years who had recovered from COVID-19. The CDR3 coding sequence is TGTGCCAGCTCACCGGGACAGGGGGCTAACTATGGCTACACCTTC. Its translation is CASSPGQGANYGYTF.